The present entry profiles one T cell receptor (beta chain) with its context. What it recognizes is unknown. The repertoire was sequenced with immunoSEQ multiplex PCR; TCRdb's copy has only in-frame clones and lacks some. Of 130,000 or so clones detected, around 90% appear once; the ten largest clones hold around 0.99%. Germline CDR1 and CDR2: SEHNR and FQNEAQ (reference sequence). This CDR3 has 14 amino acids. Deletions cut 1 base from V and 1 base from J, with 8 bases between. This entry belongs to a study of T cell responses to AZD1222 COVID-19 vaccine. Study-level points and caveats: Nearly half of unique spike-specific TCRs reportedly avoided B.1.351 and B.1.1.7 mutated regions. No day 14 peak samples; only post-peak repertoires were characterized. Females made up more of the donors, who were largely white British, and clonal diversity may have come out too low.

The receptor was derived from an adult who received the AZD1222 COVID-19 vaccine. The sequencing used peripheral blood, collected 28 days after the second AZD1222 dose. The chain uses TRBV7-9 and TRBJ2-7; D remains ambiguous. CDR3 DNA: TGTGCCAGCAGCTTAGACAGTCGGTCCTACGAGCAGTACTTC. This codes for CASSLDSRSYEQYF.